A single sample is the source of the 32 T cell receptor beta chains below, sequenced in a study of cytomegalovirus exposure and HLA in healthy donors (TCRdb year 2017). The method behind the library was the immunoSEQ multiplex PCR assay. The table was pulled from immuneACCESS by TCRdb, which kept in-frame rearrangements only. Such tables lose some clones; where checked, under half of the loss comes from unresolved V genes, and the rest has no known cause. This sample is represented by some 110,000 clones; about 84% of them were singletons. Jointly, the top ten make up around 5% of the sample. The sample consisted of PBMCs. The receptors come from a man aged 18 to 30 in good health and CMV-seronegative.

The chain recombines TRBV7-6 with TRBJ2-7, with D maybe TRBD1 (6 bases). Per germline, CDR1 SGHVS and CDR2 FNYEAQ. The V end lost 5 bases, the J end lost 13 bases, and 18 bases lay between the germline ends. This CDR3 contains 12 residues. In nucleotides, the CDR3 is TGTGCCAGCAGCCCCCCCGGGACATCTTTTTACTTC. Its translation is CASSPPGTSFYF.

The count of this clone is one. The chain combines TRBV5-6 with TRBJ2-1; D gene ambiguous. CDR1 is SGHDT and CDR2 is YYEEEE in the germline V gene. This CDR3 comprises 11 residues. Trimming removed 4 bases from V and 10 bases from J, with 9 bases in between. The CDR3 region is CASSLEWEQFF. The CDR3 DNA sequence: TGTGCCAGCAGCCTCGAGTGGGAGCAGTTCTTC.

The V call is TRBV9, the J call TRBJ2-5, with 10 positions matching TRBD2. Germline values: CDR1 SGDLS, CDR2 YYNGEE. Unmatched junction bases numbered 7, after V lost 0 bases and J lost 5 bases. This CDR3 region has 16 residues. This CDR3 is CASSVADSGGLETQYF. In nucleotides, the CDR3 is TGTGCCAGCAGCGTAGCTGATAGCGGGGGGTTGGAGACCCAGTACTTC.

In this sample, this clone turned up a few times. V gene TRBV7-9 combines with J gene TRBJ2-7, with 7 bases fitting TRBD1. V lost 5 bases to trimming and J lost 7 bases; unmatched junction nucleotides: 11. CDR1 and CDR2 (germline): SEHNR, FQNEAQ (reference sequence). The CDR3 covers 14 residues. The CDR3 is CASSARDSGWEQYF. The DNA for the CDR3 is TGTGCCAGCAGCGCCCGGGACAGTGGCTGGGAGCAGTACTTC.

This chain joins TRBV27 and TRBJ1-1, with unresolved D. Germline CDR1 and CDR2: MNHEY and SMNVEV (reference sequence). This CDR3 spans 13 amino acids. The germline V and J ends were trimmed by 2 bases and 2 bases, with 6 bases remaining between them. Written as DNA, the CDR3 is TGTGCCAGCAGTTTAAGTCTAAACACTGAAGCTTTCTTT. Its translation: CASSLSLNTEAFF.

CDR3 amino acids: CASSVAWRVQETQYF. The CDR3 DNA reads TGTGCCAGCAGCGTGGCGTGGAGGGTACAAGAGACCCAGTACTTC. This chain uses TRBV9 with TRBJ2-5; D is possibly TRBD2 (6 bases). The V gene's germline CDR1 is SGDLS and CDR2 YYNGEE. Trimming cost V 2 bases and J 2 bases, with 13 bases left between them. CDR3 length equals 15 residues.

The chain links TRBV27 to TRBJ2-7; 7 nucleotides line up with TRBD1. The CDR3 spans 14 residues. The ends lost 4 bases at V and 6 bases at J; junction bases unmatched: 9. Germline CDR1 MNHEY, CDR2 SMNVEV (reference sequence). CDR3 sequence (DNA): TGTGCCAGCAGTTGGGACAGTGGTCCCGTCGAGCAGTACTTC. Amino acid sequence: CASSWDSGPVEQYF.

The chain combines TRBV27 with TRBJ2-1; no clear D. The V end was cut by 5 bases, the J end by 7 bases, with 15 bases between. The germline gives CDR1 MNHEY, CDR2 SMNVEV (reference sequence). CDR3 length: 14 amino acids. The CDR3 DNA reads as TGTGCCAGCAGTCCCCAGACCCTGACTAATGAGCAGTTCTTC. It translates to CASSPQTLTNEQFF.

CDR3 in amino acids: CASSDLAGADEQFF. CDR3 nucleotides: TGTGCCAGCAGTGATTTAGCGGGAGCGGATGAGCAGTTCTTC. The chain carries TRBV6-4 and TRBJ2-1, with 9 nucleotides matching TRBD2. Per germline, CDR1 MRHNA and CDR2 SNTAGT. Trimming cost V 3 bases and J 8 bases; bases outside gene matches: 5. This CDR3 comprises 14 residues.

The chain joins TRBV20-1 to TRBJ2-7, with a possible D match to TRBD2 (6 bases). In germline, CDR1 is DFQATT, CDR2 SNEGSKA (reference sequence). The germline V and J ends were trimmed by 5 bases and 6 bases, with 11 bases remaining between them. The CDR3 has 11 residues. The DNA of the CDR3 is TGCAGTGCTTTCAGGGAGGCCGAGCAGTACTTC. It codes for CSAFREAEQYF.

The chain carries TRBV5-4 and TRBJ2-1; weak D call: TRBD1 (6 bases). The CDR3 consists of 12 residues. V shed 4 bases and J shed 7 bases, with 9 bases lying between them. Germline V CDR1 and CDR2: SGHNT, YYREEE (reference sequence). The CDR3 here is CASSPTGNEQFF. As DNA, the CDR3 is TGTGCCAGCAGCCCCACAGGGAATGAGCAGTTCTTC.

Here the CDR3 DNA reads TGTGCCAGCAGTCCACGTGCGGGTAACACTGAAGCTTTCTTT. Its translation is CASSPRAGNTEAFF. This chain connects TRBV6-5 to TRBJ1-1; no clear D. The CDR3 is 14 residues long. The V gene's germline CDR1 is MNHEY and CDR2 SVGAGI. V lost 5 bases and J 2 bases, leaving 12 bases between the germline ends.

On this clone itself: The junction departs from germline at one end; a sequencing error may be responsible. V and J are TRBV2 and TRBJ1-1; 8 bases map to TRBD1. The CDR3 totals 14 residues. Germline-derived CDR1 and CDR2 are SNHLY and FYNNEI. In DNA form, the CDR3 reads TGTGCCTGCAGGGTAGAACAGGGGGTCCCTGAAGCTTTCTTT. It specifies CACRVEQGVPEAFF. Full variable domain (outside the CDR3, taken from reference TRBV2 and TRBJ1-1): EPEVTQTPSHQVTQMGQEVILRCVPISNHLYFYWYRQILGQKVEFLVSFYNNEISEKSEIFDDQFSVERPDGSNFTLKIRSTKLEDSAMYFCACRVEQGVPEAFFGQGTRLTVV.

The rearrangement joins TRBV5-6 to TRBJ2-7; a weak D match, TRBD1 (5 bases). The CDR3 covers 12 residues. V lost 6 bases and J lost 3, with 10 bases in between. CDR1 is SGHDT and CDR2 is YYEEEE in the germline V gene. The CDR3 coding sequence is TGTGCCAGCACCGTAACAGGCTACGAGCAGTACTTC. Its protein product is CASTVTGYEQYF.

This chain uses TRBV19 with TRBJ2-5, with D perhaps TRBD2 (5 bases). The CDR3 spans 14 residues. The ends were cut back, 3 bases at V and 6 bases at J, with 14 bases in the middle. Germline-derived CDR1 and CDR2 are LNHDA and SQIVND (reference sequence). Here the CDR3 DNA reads TGTGCCAGTAGTATCGATTTGACGGGAAAGACCCAGTACTTC. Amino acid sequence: CASSIDLTGKTQYF.

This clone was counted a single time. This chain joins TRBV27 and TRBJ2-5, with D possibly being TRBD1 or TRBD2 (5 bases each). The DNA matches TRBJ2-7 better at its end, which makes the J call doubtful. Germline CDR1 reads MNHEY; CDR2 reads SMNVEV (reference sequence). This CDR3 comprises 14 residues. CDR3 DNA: TGTGCCAGCAGTCCTTTGGGGGACTCCTACGAGCAGTACTTC. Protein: CASSPLGDSYEQYF.

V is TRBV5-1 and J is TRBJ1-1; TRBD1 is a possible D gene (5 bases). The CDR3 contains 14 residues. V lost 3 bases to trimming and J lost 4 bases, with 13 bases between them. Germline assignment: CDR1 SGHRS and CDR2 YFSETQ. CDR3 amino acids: CASSSGGKFTEAFF. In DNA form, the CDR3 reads TGCGCCAGCAGCTCCGGGGGGAAGTTCACTGAAGCTTTCTTT.

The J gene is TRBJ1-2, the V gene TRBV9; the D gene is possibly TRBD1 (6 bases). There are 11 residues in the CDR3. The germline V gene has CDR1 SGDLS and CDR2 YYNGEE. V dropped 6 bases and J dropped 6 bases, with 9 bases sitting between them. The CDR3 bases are TGTGCCAGCAAACAGGGTAATGGCTACACCTTC. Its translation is CASKQGNGYTF. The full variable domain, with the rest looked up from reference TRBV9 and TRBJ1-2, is DSGVTQTPKHLITATGQRVTLRCSPRSGDLSVYWYQQSLDQGLQFLIQYYNGEERAKGNILERFSAQQFPDLHSELNLSSLELGDSALYFCASKQGNGYTFGSGTRLTVV.

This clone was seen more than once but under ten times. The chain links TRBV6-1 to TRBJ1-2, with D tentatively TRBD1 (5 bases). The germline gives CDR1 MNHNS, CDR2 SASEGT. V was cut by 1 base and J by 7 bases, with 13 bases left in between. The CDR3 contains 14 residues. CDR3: CASSEGGEVGGYTF. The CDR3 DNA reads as TGTGCCAGCAGTGAAGGGGGGGAAGTGGGTGGCTACACCTTC.

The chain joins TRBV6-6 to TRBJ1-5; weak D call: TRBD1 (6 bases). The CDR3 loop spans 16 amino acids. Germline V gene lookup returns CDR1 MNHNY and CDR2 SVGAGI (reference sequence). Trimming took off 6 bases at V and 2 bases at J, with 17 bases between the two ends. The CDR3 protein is CASSTGRAGRNQPQHF. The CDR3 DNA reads TGTGCCAGCAGCACAGGGAGGGCTGGGCGCAATCAGCCCCAGCATTTT.

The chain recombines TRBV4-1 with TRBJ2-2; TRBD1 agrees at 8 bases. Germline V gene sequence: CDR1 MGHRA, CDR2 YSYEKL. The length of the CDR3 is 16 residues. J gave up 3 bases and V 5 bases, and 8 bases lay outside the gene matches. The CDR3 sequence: CASSSAGGLDTGELFF. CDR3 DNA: TGCGCCAGCAGCTCTGCAGGGGGCTTGGACACCGGGGAGCTGTTTTTT.

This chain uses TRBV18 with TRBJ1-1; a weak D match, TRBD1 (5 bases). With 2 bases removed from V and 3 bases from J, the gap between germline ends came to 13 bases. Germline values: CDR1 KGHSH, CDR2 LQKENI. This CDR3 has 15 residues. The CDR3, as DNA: TGTGCCAGCTCACCAAGGGGTCAGTCGGACACTGAAGCTTTCTTT. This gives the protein CASSPRGQSDTEAFF.

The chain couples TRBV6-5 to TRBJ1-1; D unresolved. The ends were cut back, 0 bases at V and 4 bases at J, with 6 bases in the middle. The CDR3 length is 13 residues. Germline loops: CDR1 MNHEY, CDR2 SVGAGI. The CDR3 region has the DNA TGTGCCAGCAGTTACTCGGAGGTCACTGAAGCTTTCTTT. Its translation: CASSYSEVTEAFF.

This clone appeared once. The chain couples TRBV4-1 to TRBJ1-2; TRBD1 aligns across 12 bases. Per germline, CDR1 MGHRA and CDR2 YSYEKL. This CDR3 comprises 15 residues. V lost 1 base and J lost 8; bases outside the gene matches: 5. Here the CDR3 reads CASSQVGTGGQGYTF. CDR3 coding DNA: TGCGCCAGCAGCCAAGTCGGGACAGGGGGCCAGGGCTACACCTTC.

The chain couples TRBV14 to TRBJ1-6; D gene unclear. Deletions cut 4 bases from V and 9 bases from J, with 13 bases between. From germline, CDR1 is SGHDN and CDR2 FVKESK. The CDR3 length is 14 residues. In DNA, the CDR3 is TGTGCCAGCAGCCGTGGCTTTGGGCTTTCACCCCTCCACTTT. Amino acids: CASSRGFGLSPLHF.

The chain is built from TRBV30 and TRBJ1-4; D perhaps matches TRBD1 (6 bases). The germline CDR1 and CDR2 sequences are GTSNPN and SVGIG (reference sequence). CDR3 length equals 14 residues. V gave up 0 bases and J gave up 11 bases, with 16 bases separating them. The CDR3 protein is CAWSVIERGGKLFF. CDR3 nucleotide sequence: TGTGCCTGGAGTGTAATAGAAAGGGGGGGGAAACTGTTTTTT. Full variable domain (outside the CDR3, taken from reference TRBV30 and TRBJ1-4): SQTIHQWPATLVQPVGSPLSLECTVEGTSNPNLYWYRQAAGRGLQLLFYSVGIGQISSEVPQNLSASRPQDRQFILSSKKLLLSDSGFYLCAWSVIERGGKLFFGSGTQLSVL.

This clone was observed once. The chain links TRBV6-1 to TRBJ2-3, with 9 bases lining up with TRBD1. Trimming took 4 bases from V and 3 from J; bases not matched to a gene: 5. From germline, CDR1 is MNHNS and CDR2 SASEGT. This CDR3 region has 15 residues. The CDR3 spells CASSGGQGLTDTQYF. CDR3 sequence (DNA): TGTGCCAGCAGTGGGGGACAGGGCCTGACAGATACGCAGTATTTT.

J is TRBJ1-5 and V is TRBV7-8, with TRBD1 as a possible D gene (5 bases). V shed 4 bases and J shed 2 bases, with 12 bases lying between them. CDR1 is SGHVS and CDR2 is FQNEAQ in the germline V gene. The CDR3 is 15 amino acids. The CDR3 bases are TGTGCCAGCAGCTCGGCGGGGCTGGGCAATCAGCCCCAGCATTTT. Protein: CASSSAGLGNQPQHF.

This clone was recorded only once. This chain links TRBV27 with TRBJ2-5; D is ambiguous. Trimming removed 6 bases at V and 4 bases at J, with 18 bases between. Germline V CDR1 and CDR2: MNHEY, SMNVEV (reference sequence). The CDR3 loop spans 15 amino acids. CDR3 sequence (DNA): TGTGCCAGCAGCCCTTCGCCTATCCTCGGAGAGACCCAGTACTTC. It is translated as CASSPSPILGETQYF.

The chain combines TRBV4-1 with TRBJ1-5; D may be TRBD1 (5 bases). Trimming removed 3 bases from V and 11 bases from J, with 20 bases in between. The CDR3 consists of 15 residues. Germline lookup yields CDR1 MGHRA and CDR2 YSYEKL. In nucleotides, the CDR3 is TGCGCCAGCAGCCAGCGGGAAGGGGCGGACGGGACCCAGCATTTT. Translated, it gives CASSQREGADGTQHF.

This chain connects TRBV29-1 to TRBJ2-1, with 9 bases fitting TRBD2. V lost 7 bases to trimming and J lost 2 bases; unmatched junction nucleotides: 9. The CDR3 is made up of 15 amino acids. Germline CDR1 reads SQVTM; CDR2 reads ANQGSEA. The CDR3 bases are TGCAGCGCAGAAAGGCCTAGCGGGGCCTACAATGAGCAGTTCTTC. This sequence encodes CSAERPSGAYNEQFF.

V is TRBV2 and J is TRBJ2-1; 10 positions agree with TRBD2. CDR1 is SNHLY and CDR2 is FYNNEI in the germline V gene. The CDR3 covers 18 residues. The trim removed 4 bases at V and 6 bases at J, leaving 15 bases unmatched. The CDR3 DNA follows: TGTGCCAGCAGTGGTTCGAGCGGGGGGGCGATTTCTGGCAATGAGCAGTTCTTC. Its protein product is CASSGSSGGAISGNEQFF.